Following are 21 T cell receptor beta chains from one sample sequenced in a study of blood T cell repertoires in COVID-19. The protocol was immunoSEQ multiplex PCR, while the TCRdb copy is restricted to in-frame clones and leaves out a portion. The sample yields 110,000 to 150,000 clones, approximately 87% seen once. Input material: peripheral blood. Receptor source: a woman in her thirties or forties with acute or convalescent COVID-19.

The gene calls are TRBV7-2 and TRBJ1-6; D is perhaps TRBD1 (5 bases). The CDR3 runs 15 residues. Germline V gene data show CDR1 as SGHTA and CDR2 as FQGNSA. V dropped 5 bases and J dropped 7 bases, with 15 bases sitting between them. This chain's CDR3 is CASSPAQGGNSPLHF. The DNA of the CDR3 is TGTGCCAGCAGCCCAGCCCAGGGAGGGAATTCACCCCTCCACTTT.

This chain links TRBV6-5 with TRBJ2-3; D is uncertain. CDR1 and CDR2 (germline): MNHEY, SVGAGI. CDR3 length: 16 amino acids. V lost 4 bases, J lost 4 bases, and 18 bases lay in between. CDR3 sequence: CASSSRRPHGADTQYF. DNA for the CDR3: TGTGCCAGCAGTTCTAGGCGGCCCCACGGCGCAGATACGCAGTATTTT.

CDR3 nucleotide sequence: TGTGCCAGCAGCTCGGGACTAGCGGGGGGGAAGGCAGAGACCCAGTACTTC. This gives the protein CASSSGLAGGKAETQYF. The rearrangement links TRBV7-3 to TRBJ2-5; 16 positions agree with TRBD2. CDR1 SGHTA and CDR2 FQGTGA come from the germline V gene. V trimming: 4 bases; J trimming: 4 bases; junction bases outside the gene matches: 6. The CDR3 spans 17 residues.

This chain uses TRBV19 with TRBJ2-2; D may be TRBD1 (6 bases). Trimming pared 7 bases from V and 0 bases from J, leaving 18 bases between. This CDR3 has 17 residues. Germline V gene lookup returns CDR1 LNHDA and CDR2 SQIVND (reference sequence). CDR3 nucleotides: TGTGCCAGTATGGGAGCAGGGGCATTGGCGAACACCGGGGAGCTGTTTTTT. Encoded protein: CASMGAGALANTGELFF. Combining the CDR3 with reference TRBV19 and TRBJ2-2 gives the whole variable domain DGGITQSPKYLFRKEGQNVTLSCEQNLNHDAMYWYRQDPGQGLRLIYYSQIVNDFQKGDIAEGYSVSREKKESFPLTVTSAQKNPTAFYLCASMGAGALANTGELFFGEGSRLTVL.

This clone was observed a single time. The V and J genes are TRBV7-2 and TRBJ2-7, with D perhaps matching TRBD2 (5 bases). Germline-derived CDR1 and CDR2 are SGHTA and FQGNSA. The CDR3 sequence is 15 residues long. Deletions cut 3 bases from V and 2 bases from J, with 14 bases between. The CDR3 bases are TGTGCCAGCAGCTTCAAGCTCCGGGGAACCTACGAGCAGTACTTC. Translating it yields CASSFKLRGTYEQYF.

The chain has TRBV15 and TRBJ2-1, with 11 bases aligning to TRBD2. The V segment lost 1 base and the J segment 7 bases; nucleotides outside the gene matches: 3. This CDR3 has 15 residues. The germline V gene encodes CDR1 LNHNV and CDR2 YYDKDF (reference sequence). This CDR3 reads CATSRVASGGNEQFF. The CDR3 coding sequence is TGTGCCACCAGCAGAGTCGCTAGCGGGGGGAATGAGCAGTTCTTC.

V usage is TRBV29-1 and J usage is TRBJ1-1; 8 bases line up with TRBD1. This CDR3 has 12 amino acids. Germline trimming cut 6 bases from V and 4 bases from J; bases unmatched to any gene: 4. Germline CDR1 SQVTM, CDR2 ANQGSEA. The CDR3 reads CSVGQGVTEAFF. CDR3 coding DNA: TGCAGCGTAGGACAGGGCGTCACTGAAGCTTTCTTT.

The chain uses TRBV6-2 or TRBV6-3 and TRBJ2-3; no reliable D call. The germline V gene encodes CDR1 MNHEY and CDR2 SVGEGT. The length of the CDR3 is 11 residues. Trimming left V 4 bases short and J 4 bases short, with 3 bases between. CDR3: CASSSSDTQYF. The CDR3 nucleotides read TGTGCCAGCAGTTCTTCAGATACGCAGTATTTT.

The chain recombines TRBV27 with TRBJ1-1; the D gene is possibly TRBD1 (6 bases). Looked up from germline, CDR1 is MNHEY and CDR2 is SMNVEV (reference sequence). This CDR3 is built from 15 residues. The V and J ends lost 2 bases and 0 bases respectively, with 10 bases between them. CDR3 nucleotide sequence: TGTGCCAGCAGTTTAGGGACAACGATGAACACTGAAGCTTTCTTT. Its translation is CASSLGTTMNTEAFF.

The genes are TRBV2 and TRBJ1-4; D unclear. The CDR3 has 12 amino acids. Germline V gene sequence: CDR1 SNHLY, CDR2 FYNNEI. The V gene lost 7 bases and the J gene lost 7 bases, with 10 bases spanning the gap. CDR3 amino acids: CASTTTGEKLFF. Here the CDR3 DNA reads TGTGCCAGCACCACAACGGGTGAAAAACTGTTTTTT.

The CDR3 DNA follows: TGTGCCAGCAGGCCGGGGAGCGGGGCCTACAATGAGCAGTTCTTC. It yields the protein CASRPGSGAYNEQFF. The chain combines TRBV2 with TRBJ2-1; 7 bases agree with TRBD2. Germline trimming cut 6 bases from V and 2 bases from J; bases unmatched to any gene: 7. The CDR3 length is 15 residues. Germline V gene lookup returns CDR1 SNHLY and CDR2 FYNNEI.

The chain is built from TRBV24-1 and TRBJ2-7; D gene uncertain. The CDR3 covers 11 residues. CDR1 KGHDR and CDR2 SFDVKD come from the germline V gene. The V and J ends lost 4 bases and 3 bases respectively, with 3 bases between them. CDR3 sequence (DNA): TGTGCCACCAGTGACTTCTACGAGCAGTACTTC. Residues: CATSDFYEQYF.

The chain joins TRBV10-3 to TRBJ2-7; D is perhaps TRBD2 (5 bases). Trimming cost V 0 bases and J 0 bases, with 12 bases left between them. The germline V gene encodes CDR1 ENHRY and CDR2 SYGVKD. The CDR3 length is 16 residues. CDR3 sequence reads: CAISESSASSSYEQYF. As DNA, the CDR3 is TGTGCCATCAGTGAGTCGAGTGCTAGCAGCTCCTACGAGCAGTACTTC.

For the CDR3, the DNA is TGTGCCAGCAGTTTTAATGCTAATGAAAAACTGTTTTTT. Amino acid sequence: CASSFNANEKLFF. The rearrangement links TRBV12-3 or TRBV12-4 to TRBJ1-4; unclear D gene. The CDR3 is made up of 13 amino acids. Trimming stripped 3 bases from V and 3 bases from J, with 5 bases between.

The CDR3 loop is CASSHSGSRTEAFF. In nucleotides, the CDR3 is TGTGCCAGCAGCCATAGCGGGAGCCGGACTGAAGCTTTCTTT. This rearrangement joins TRBV3-1 (or the pseudogene TRBV3-2) to TRBJ1-1; no clear D gene. Trimming left V 3 bases short and J 5 bases short, with 13 bases between. Germline lookup yields CDR1 LGHDT and CDR2 YNNKEL (reference sequence). The CDR3 covers 14 residues.

The chain links TRBV23-1 to TRBJ2-7; TRBD1 matches at 7 bases. TRBV23-1 is sorted into the ORF group, with uncertain function. This CDR3 has 17 amino acids. Losses at the gene ends were 0 bases for V and 1 base for J; bases not matched to a gene: 9. CDR3: CASSQSSLPGQSYEQYF. CDR3 nucleotides: TGCGCCAGCAGTCAATCTTCCTTACCGGGACAGTCCTACGAGCAGTACTTC.

This chain connects TRBV7-3 to TRBJ2-1, with D hard to call. The CDR3 loop spans 13 amino acids. Germline loops: CDR1 SGHTA, CDR2 FQGTGA. V lost 5 bases, J lost 5 bases, and 10 bases lay in between. This CDR3 is CASSPLENNEQFF. The CDR3, as DNA: TGTGCCAGCAGCCCCCTGGAGAACAATGAGCAGTTCTTC.

CDR3 loop: CASSLGLAGGVTGELFF. The CDR3 DNA reads as TGTGCCAGCAGCTTGGGACTAGCGGGAGGGGTCACCGGGGAGCTGTTTTTT. The V and J genes are TRBV5-8 and TRBJ2-2; TRBD2 agrees at 14 bases. J lost 4 bases, V lost 0 bases, and 2 bases had no gene match. There are 17 residues in the CDR3. Germline V gene lookup returns CDR1 SGHTS and CDR2 YDEGEE.

A single count supports this clone. The chain joins TRBV30 to TRBJ1-6; the match to TRBD1 covers 10 bases. Trimming at V came to 2 bases and at J to 10 bases, leaving 8 bases not matched to a gene. The CDR3 is 15 amino acids. The germline V gene encodes CDR1 GTSNPN and CDR2 SVGIG (reference sequence). The CDR3 coding sequence is TGTGCCTGGAGTACTTGGGGGACAGGGGAATCACCCCTCCACTTT. This sequence encodes CAWSTWGTGESPLHF.

The chain couples TRBV19 to TRBJ2-1; 9 nucleotides line up with TRBD1. With 6 bases clipped from V and 5 bases from J, the junction kept 2 bases outside the gene matches. CDR3 length: 13 residues. Germline V gene data show CDR1 as LNHDA and CDR2 as SQIVND (reference sequence). The CDR3 protein is CASRGTGNNEQFF. CDR3 nucleotide sequence: TGTGCCAGTAGGGGGACAGGGAACAATGAGCAGTTCTTC.

The V call is TRBV19, the J call TRBJ1-1; 7 bases line up with TRBD1. Germline V gene data show CDR1 as LNHDA and CDR2 as SQIVND (reference sequence). This CDR3 region has 15 residues. J gave up 1 base and V 5 bases, and 7 bases lay outside the gene matches. The CDR3 coding sequence is TGTGCCAGTAGTTTGATGGGACAGTCGAACACTGAAGCTTTCTTT. As protein: CASSLMGQSNTEAFF.